This TCR beta chain was identified in a study of shared clonotypes between healthy human individuals. The study, taken as a whole, reports: Four donors had around 5% of their naive CD4 clonotypes in common. Estimated richness was generally greater in naive than memory subsets.

In germline, CDR1 is MDHEN, CDR2 SYDVKM. V lost 3 bases, J lost 5 bases, and 8 bases lay in between. The CDR3 loop spans 12 amino acids. In this sample, this clone turned up once. The antigen remains undetermined. The protocol was immunoSEQ multiplex PCR, while the TCRdb copy is restricted to in-frame clones and leaves out a portion. In the table there are roughly 2,500,000 clones, more than 85% of which are singletons. The sequence was collected from a man aged 18 to 30 in good health. Some clones in this sample may be carry-over from other donors' samples. The chain links TRBV28 to TRBJ2-7; possibly TRBD2 for D (5 bases). The sequenced sample was naive CD4+ T cells from PBMCs. As for subset: CD45RA+ positively selected. CDR3 sequence: CASSFREHEQYF. The DNA of the CDR3 is TGTGCCAGCAGTTTCCGGGAACACGAGCAGTACTTC.